This T cell receptor beta chain came from a study of post-analysis software for immune sequencing data. As regards this clonotype: The antigen is not known.

Overall study findings and caveats: When patients were compared with controls, 4 or 5 TRBV segments were more frequent, TRBV5-6, TRBV5-1 and TRBV20-1 among them.

This CDR3 contains 14 residues. Libraries were made from TCR beta cDNA, and they carried unique molecular identifiers. Each CDR3 protein is one row after TCRdb ran MiXCR on the PCR reads. The sample includes under 650,000 distinct CDR3 sequences, about 40% of them seen just once. The gene calls are TRBV12-3 or TRBV12-4 and TRBJ2-4; D not resolved. The J call is in doubt because the DNA end fits TRBJ2-7 better. This receptor was obtained from a girl under 18 with multiple sclerosis. Sequencing used blood. The CDR3 DNA follows: TGTGCCAGCAGTGAGACCAGCGTCCGCAACGAGCAGTACTTC. As protein: CASSETSVRNEQYF.